This T cell receptor (beta chain) was retrieved from a study of T cells in Graves' hyperthyroidism and ophthalmopathy. In the study overall: Peripheral blood specimens were obtained at initial diagnosis, prior to any treatment. Whole-study findings and limits: In the blood, most expanded thyroid clonotypes above 0.001 appeared as well.

Clinical Activity Scores of at least 3, NOSPECS grades of at least 4 and durations under 3 months characterized ophthalmopathy patients. Uncontrolled infection, other autoimmune disease, pregnancy and lactation each barred patients from inclusion. This clonotype has at least ten counts. Its antigen remains unknown. The length of the CDR3 is 14 residues. The V and J ends lost 5 bases and 1 base, in that order; junction bases with no gene match: 5. The germline gives CDR1 DFQATT, CDR2 SNEGSKA (reference sequence). Amplification of TCR beta CDR3 regions was performed using RNA transcripts as template. The study used the HTBI primer set for a first-round RT-PCR of the TCR CDR3. Using its own MiXCR run on the multiplex PCR reads, TCRdb lists one record per CDR3 protein. This table has 400,000 to 500,000 distinct CDR3 sequences, approximately 15% appearing once.

The TCR comes from a young man with Graves' ophthalmopathy. Source material: blood. The chain is built from TRBV20-1 and TRBJ2-3; 8 bases line up with TRBD2. The CDR3 loop reads CSAEREIGTDTQYF. Written as DNA, the CDR3 is TGCAGTGCTGAGCGGGAGATAGGCACAGATACGCAGTATTTT.